The rows below give T cell receptor beta chains drawn from one sample of a study of cytomegalovirus exposure and HLA in healthy donors. Clones were read by immunoSEQ multiplex PCR, and TCRdb kept only the in-frame ones, dropping some. This repertoire includes more than 130,000 clones. Sequencing was performed on PBMCs. These receptors came from a man in his forties in good health and CMV-seronegative. Each CDR3 is given with its conserved first and last residue. Fields, in order: D gene, J gene, V gene, CDR3 DNA, CDR3 protein. D genes are given only for firm matches.

TRBD2 | TRBJ2-1 | TRBV7-3 | TGTGCCAGCAGGGGGGGGGCCTACAATGAGCAGTTCTTC | CASRGGAYNEQFF
TRBD1 | TRBJ2-1 | TRBV6-5 | TGTGCCAGCAGTTACTTCGGGACAGGTCTCAATGAGCAGTTCTTC | CASSYFGTGLNEQFF
TRBD1 | TRBJ1-4 | TRBV5-5 | TGTGCCAGCAGCCCGGGACAGGGTGACGAAAAACTGTTTTTT | CASSPGQGDEKLFF
. | TRBJ2-5 | TRBV25-1 | TGTGCCAGCAGTGGGCAGAAAGAGACCCAGTACTTC | CASSGQKETQYF
TRBD1 | TRBJ2-2 | TRBV7-2 | TGTGCCAGCAACTACCCAGGGGGTAGTTCGGGGGAGCTGTTTTTT | CASNYPGGSSGELFF
TRBD1 | TRBJ1-2 | TRBV18 | TGTGCCAGCTCACCCCTCGACAGGGACTATGGCTACACCTTC | CASSPLDRDYGYTF
TRBD1 | TRBJ1-5 | TRBV28 | TGTGCCAGCAGTCCCCGGACAGGGGGCAATCAGCCCCAGCATTTT | CASSPRTGGNQPQHF
TRBD1 | TRBJ2-6 | TRBV27 | TGTGCCAGCAGTCCCGGGACAGCCTCTGGGGCCAACGTCCTGACTTTC | CASSPGTASGANVLTF
. | TRBJ1-2 | TRBV5-6 | TGTGCCAGCAGCTCTAGACAGCCCACCGTGCTTGGCTACACCTTC | CASSSRQPTVLGYTF
TRBD1 | TRBJ2-7 | TRBV14 | TGTGCCAGCAGCCAAGATAGGACAGGAGGCGAGCAGTACTTC | CASSQDRTGGEQYF
TRBD1 | TRBJ1-2 | TRBV6-5 | TGTGCCAGCAGGGTCCCGGGACAGAGAAACTATGGCTACACCTTC | CASRVPGQRNYGYTF
TRBD2 | TRBJ2-1 | TRBV4-2 | TGTGCCAGCAGCCAAGCTAGCGGGGGGGCCCTTGAGCAGTTCTTC | CASSQASGGALEQFF
TRBD1 | TRBJ2-7 | TRBV29-1 | TGCAGCGCGACAGGGTCCTACGAGCAGTACTTC | CSATGSYEQYF
TRBD2 | TRBJ2-5 | TRBV6-5 | TGTGCCACAGCAACTAGCGGGGGCCTCCAAGAGACCCAGTACTTC | CATATSGGLQETQYF
. | TRBJ1-6 | TRBV27 | TGTGCCAGCAGTTTAGAGCAGGCTAATTCACCCCTCCACTTT | CASSLEQANSPLHF
TRBD1 | TRBJ2-3 | TRBV4-1 | TGCGCCAGCAGCTCCCGGGACAGGGGCACAGATACGCAGTATTTT | CASSSRDRGTDTQYF
. | TRBJ1-2 | TRBV28 | TGTGCCAGCAGTTTAAGCGGGAGGGTATCAAAAGACTATGGCTACACCTTC | CASSLSGRVSKDYGYTF
TRBD1 | TRBJ2-4 | TRBV28 | TGTGCCAGCAGTTCGGGACAGCTAGCCAAAAACATTCAGTACTTC | CASSSGQLAKNIQYF
TRBD2 | TRBJ2-3 | TRBV29-1 | TGCAGCGTTGGCAACGGGGGGGCGTTAGATACGCAGTATTTT | CSVGNGGALDTQYF
TRBD1 | TRBJ1-4 | TRBV11-1 | TGTGCCAGCAGCCCCCGGGGACAGGGAGAAAAACTGTTTTTT | CASSPRGQGEKLFF
. | TRBJ1-1 | TRBV19 | TGTGCCAGTAGTACCACCCTAAGGAACACTGAAGCTTTCTTT | CASSTTLRNTEAFF
. | TRBJ1-2 | TRBV6-5 | TGTGCCAGCAGACAACTACAGGGACCGGATGGCTACACCTTC | CASRQLQGPDGYTF
TRBD1 | TRBJ1-2 | TRBV2 | TGTGCCAGCAAGGGACGGGACAGGGTGCTGCGGGGCTTTGGCTACACCTTC | CASKGRDRVLRGFGYTF
TRBD2 | TRBJ2-5 | TRBV19 | TGTGCCAGTAGTGCCTTTTTGGGGACTAGCGGGGGGGCAGTAGAGACCCAGTACTTC | CASSAFLGTSGGAVETQYF
TRBD1 | TRBJ1-4 | TRBV9 | TGTGCCAGCAGCGTAGGGGACAGGACAACTAATGAAAAACTGTTTTTT | CASSVGDRTTNEKLFF
. | TRBJ2-1 | TRBV7-3 | TGTGCCAGCAGCTCCCATCCGGGTTACAATGAGCAGTTCTTC | CASSSHPGYNEQFF
. | TRBJ2-1 | TRBV5-1 | TGCGCCAGCAGCCGACTTAGGATCACCTACAATGAGCAGTTCTTC | CASSRLRITYNEQFF
TRBD1 | TRBJ2-5 | TRBV28 | TGTGCCAGCACCTACGGACAGGGCAAAGAGACCCAGTACTTC | CASTYGQGKETQYF
TRBD1 | TRBJ2-7 | TRBV6-6 | TGTGCCAGCAGTCAACCCGGGACAGGGGTTGTCTACGAGCAGTACTTC | CASSQPGTGVVYEQYF
. | TRBJ1-1 | TRBV19 | TGTGCCAGTAGTATAACCCAGGGGTACACTGAAGCTTTCTTT | CASSITQGYTEAFF